This note documents a single TCR beta chain sequence. CDR3 length equals 15 residues. CDR1 and CDR2 (germline): SGHRS, YFSETQ. Trimming left V 1 base short and J 5 bases short, with 14 bases between. The method was immunoSEQ multiplex PCR; TCRdb's version includes in-frame clones alone and lacks a portion of them. The table shows more than 6,500 clones, with 90% to 95% occurring only once. The data were taken from a study of T cell clonotyping in hematopoietic cell transplantation. This clonotype was obtained from a male patient aged 60 to 75 who had an allogeneic stem cell transplant from an unrelated donor, so T cells may come from the graft donor. Some clones in this sample may be carry-over from other donors' samples. The chain links TRBV5-1 to TRBJ2-3, with D possibly matching TRBD1 (7 bases). Sequenced material: peripheral blood mononuclear cells, taken 30 days after allogeneic stem cell transplant. CDR3 DNA sequence: TGCGCCAGCAGCTTGTCCTCAGGGGGGCAAGATACGCAGTATTTT. Residues: CASSLSSGGQDTQYF.